Below are 5 T cell receptor beta chains sequenced from a single sample in a study of neurological immune-mediated disorders. TCRdb processed the 5' RACE reads anew with MiXCR; each CDR3 protein has one entry. The data contain roughly 30,000 distinct CDR3 sequences, approximately 4.4% of them singletons. Sequencing was carried out using PBMCs. The receptors were gathered from a man younger than 30 in good health.

This clonotype was picked up a small number of times. This rearrangement joins TRBV4-1 to TRBJ2-2; no clear D gene. Germline loops: CDR1 MGHRA, CDR2 YSYEKL. This CDR3 region has 15 residues. Between the trimmed V and J ends, which lost 4 bases and 3 bases, there was a span of 12 bases. CDR3 sequence reads: CASSLLTKYTGELFF. CDR3 DNA sequence: TGCGCCAGCAGCCTCCTGACAAAGTACACCGGGGAGCTGTTTTTT.

This clonotype was seen ten or more times. The rearrangement uses TRBV24-1 and TRBJ1-1, with D unclear. Germline lookup yields CDR1 KGHDR and CDR2 SFDVKD. The CDR3 length is 12 residues. The germline V and J ends were trimmed by 9 bases and 3 bases, with 10 bases remaining between them. CDR3 loop: CATRETDTEAFF. The CDR3 nucleotides are TGTGCCACCCGCGAAACAGACACTGAAGCTTTCTTT.

The sample holds many counts of this clonotype. The chain uses TRBV11-2 and TRBJ2-7; tentative D call: TRBD1 (6 bases). Germline V gives CDR1 SGHAT, CDR2 FQNNGV. The CDR3 loop spans 15 amino acids. Trimming took off 5 bases at V and 5 bases at J, with 19 bases between the two ends. The CDR3 spells CASSRQALKRDEQYF. CDR3 coding DNA: TGTGCCAGCAGCCGACAGGCCCTGAAACGGGACGAGCAGTACTTC.

This clonotype was recorded at least ten times. The chain links TRBV29-1 to TRBJ1-2; D is possibly TRBD1 (5 bases). Germline values: CDR1 SQVTM, CDR2 ANQGSEA. The V gene lost 0 bases and the J gene lost 7 bases, with 12 bases spanning the gap. The CDR3 covers 13 residues. CDR3 nucleotides: TGCAGCGTTGAAGACGGCAGGGTGGGTGGCTACACCTTC. It encodes CSVEDGRVGGYTF.

In this sample, this clonotype turned up many times. The chain carries TRBV6-2 or TRBV6-3 and TRBJ1-6; D is unclear. The germline V and J ends were trimmed by 4 bases and 4 bases, with 11 bases remaining between them. Germline V lookup: CDR1 MNHEY, CDR2 SVGEGT. This CDR3 contains 15 residues. The CDR3 protein is CASSSRQIYNSPLHF. CDR3 nucleotide sequence: TGTGCCAGCAGTTCTCGGCAGATATATAATTCACCCCTCCACTTT.